The source of this T cell receptor (beta chain) is a study of cytomegalovirus exposure and HLA in healthy donors. Trimming took off 2 bases at V and 5 bases at J, with 16 bases between the two ends. CDR3 length: 16 residues. CDR1 SGHVS and CDR2 FNYEAQ come from the germline V gene. The study ran its PCR with 60 Vbeta and 13 Jbeta primers. Produced via immunoSEQ multiplex PCR; TCRdb's table is partial and in-frame only. The data show approximately 72,000 clones, 60% to 75% seen once. The chain is built from TRBV7-6 and TRBJ2-1; TRBD2 is a possible D gene (7 bases). The specimen sequenced was PBMCs. The origin of this receptor is a man aged 40-50 years in good health and CMV-seropositive. DNA of the CDR3: TGTGCCAGCAGCTTATGGTTGGGGGCGGGGGACAATGAGCAGTTCTTC. Translation gives CASSLWLGAGDNEQFF.